One and the same sample provided the 32 T cell receptor beta chains below, sequenced in a study of blood T cells in healthy people across ages. For the second PCR, which ran for 7 to 11 cycles, a sample-barcoded 5' primer and a J-beta primer mix were used. TCRdb fed the 5' RACE reads into MiXCR, producing one record per CDR3 protein. The sample contains about 1 million distinct CDR3 sequences, 45% of which appear only once. Sequences were obtained from blood. The receptors come from a woman between 55 and 75 years old in good health.

Only a few counts were recorded for this clonotype. The chain has TRBV18 and TRBJ2-7; the D call may be TRBD1 or TRBD2 (5 bases each). CDR1 and CDR2 (germline): KGHSH, LQKENI. CDR3 length: 14 residues. V was pared by 3 bases and J by 3 bases, with 12 bases between. CDR3 sequence (DNA): TGTGCCAGCTCACCCCCGGGACCACACTACGAGCAGTACTTC. It yields the protein CASSPPGPHYEQYF.

The chain couples TRBV27 to TRBJ2-1; 8 bases line up with TRBD2. Germline V gives CDR1 MNHEY, CDR2 SMNVEV (reference sequence). The ends lost 7 bases at V and 9 bases at J; junction bases unmatched: 11. The CDR3 loop spans 14 amino acids. This CDR3 reads CASTPPGLVVEQFF. The CDR3 DNA sequence: TGTGCCAGCACCCCCCCGGGACTAGTGGTTGAGCAGTTCTTC.

V is TRBV7-9 and J is TRBJ2-3, with D perhaps being TRBD1 or TRBD2 (6 bases each). Germline V gene sequence: CDR1 SEHNR, CDR2 FQNEAQ (reference sequence). The CDR3 is 16 residues long. V lost 1 base, J lost 2 bases, and 13 bases lay in between. CDR3 residues: CASSLVFGGPTDTQYF. DNA for the CDR3: TGTGCCAGCAGCTTAGTATTCGGGGGCCCCACAGATACGCAGTATTTT. The full variable domain, with the rest looked up from reference TRBV7-9 and TRBJ2-3, is DTGVSQNPRHKITKRGQNVTFRCDPISEHNRLYWYRQTLGQGPEFLTYFQNEAQLEKSRLLSDRFSAERPKGSFSTLEIQRTEQGDSAMYLCASSLVFGGPTDTQYFGPGTRLTVL.

This clonotype came up a few times. This sequence joins TRBV6-5 and TRBJ2-1; 10 nucleotides agree with TRBD1. This CDR3 is built from 16 residues. The germline gives CDR1 MNHEY, CDR2 SVGAGI. Germline trimming cut 1 base from V and 8 bases from J; bases unmatched to any gene: 8. The CDR3 loop reads CASSYFSGTGVYEQFF. The DNA of the CDR3 is TGTGCCAGCAGTTACTTTTCCGGGACAGGGGTCTATGAGCAGTTCTTC.

The CDR3 is CSAYRGGYTF. As DNA, the CDR3 is TGCAGTGCTTACAGGGGAGGCTACACCTTC. The V and J genes are TRBV20-1 and TRBJ1-2, with 7 positions matching TRBD1. After removal of 5 bases from V and 8 bases from J, the junction contained 2 bases not matched to a gene. The CDR3 is 10 amino acids. Germline lookup yields CDR1 DFQATT and CDR2 SNEGSKA (reference sequence).

V gene TRBV4-1 combines with J gene TRBJ2-3; TRBD1 agrees at 7 bases. From germline, CDR1 is MGHRA and CDR2 YSYEKL. V lost 1 base and J lost 6; bases outside the gene matches: 10. This CDR3 has 16 residues. CDR3 bases: TGCGCCAGCAGCCAAGTCGGGACCCCCAGGGGGGATACGCAGTATTTT. Its translation is CASSQVGTPRGDTQYF.

Note on this clonotype: A much larger clone lies a single base off, so this may be a read error. The rearrangement joins TRBV6-2 or TRBV6-3 to TRBJ2-7; TRBD1 matches 7 bases. Germline loops: CDR1 MNHEY, CDR2 SVGEGT. V lost 4 bases, J lost 2 bases, and 14 bases stayed unmatched. This CDR3 comprises 17 residues. The CDR3 DNA follows: TGTGCCAGCAGTTCTTCACCGAGACAGGGTTGGACCTACGAGCAGTACTTC. The encoded protein is CASSSSPRQGWTYEQYF.

DNA for the CDR3: TGTGCCAGCAGCTTAGCGACCGGTACCTACAATGAGCAGTTCTTC. Translation gives CASSLATGTYNEQFF. The chain combines TRBV7-3 with TRBJ2-1; D is undetermined. CDR1 and CDR2 from the germline V gene are SGHTA and FQGTGA. This CDR3 spans 15 amino acids. Trimming stripped 2 bases from V and 2 bases from J, with 10 bases between.

This clonotype was counted only a few times. The chain is built from TRBV6-5 and TRBJ2-2, with D tentatively TRBD1 (5 bases). Trimming shortened V by 6 bases and J by 1 base, and 9 bases separated the two germline ends. CDR1 and CDR2 (germline): MNHEY, SVGAGI. This CDR3 region has 14 residues. The CDR3 DNA reads TGTGCCAGCAGGGACATATTGAACACCGGGGAGCTGTTTTTT. Translation: CASRDILNTGELFF.

This clonotype has only a few counts. This chain joins TRBV7-2 and TRBJ2-6; 7 bases line up with TRBD1. Germline-derived CDR1 and CDR2 are SGHTA and FQGNSA. With V trimmed by 1 base and J by 0 bases, 12 bases remained unmatched. The length of the CDR3 is 20 residues. CDR3 nucleotide sequence: TGTGCCAGCAGCTTAGTCTCATCGACAGGGATAGGCTCTGGGGCCAACGTCCTGACTTTC. It translates to CASSLVSSTGIGSGANVLTF.

This clonotype was counted at least ten times. A much larger clone differs from this one at a single base, so this may be a read error. CDR3 sequence (DNA): TGCAGCGTTGAGGGGGGGCCCAATGAGCAGTACTTC. Translating gives CSVEGGPNEQYF. V usage is TRBV29-1 and J usage is TRBJ2-5, with a possible D match to TRBD2 (7 bases). The germline CDR1 and CDR2 sequences are SQVTM and ANQGSEA. V dropped 3 bases and J dropped 11 bases, with 16 bases sitting between them. The CDR3 has 12 amino acids.

The chain joins TRBV20-1 to TRBJ1-2, with D hard to call. The CDR3 spans 12 residues. Germline V gives CDR1 DFQATT, CDR2 SNEGSKA (reference sequence). V shed 6 bases and J shed 2 bases, with 10 bases lying between them. In nucleotides, the CDR3 is TGCAGTGCATCTCCGGGAAACTATGGCTACACCTTC. Its translation is CSASPGNYGYTF.

This clonotype appeared a few times. The chain combines TRBV7-2 with TRBJ1-5; 8 bases map to TRBD1. Germline V gene sequence: CDR1 SGHTA, CDR2 FQGNSA. J gave up 10 bases and V 1 base, and 6 bases lay outside the gene matches. The CDR3 loop spans 14 amino acids. The CDR3 sequence: CASSLGQGSFPQHF. In DNA, the CDR3 is TGTGCCAGCAGCTTAGGACAGGGGAGTTTCCCCCAGCATTTT.

This clonotype was detected only a few times. This rearrangement joins TRBV20-1 to TRBJ1-4, with D possibly being TRBD1 (6 bases). Trimming pared 7 bases from V and 5 bases from J, leaving 14 bases between. Germline CDR1 is DFQATT and CDR2 is SNEGSKA (reference sequence). This CDR3 region has 13 residues. The CDR3 coding sequence is TGCAGTGGGACTAAAGACAGGAATGAAAAACTGTTTTTT. Its translation: CSGTKDRNEKLFF.

This chain's CDR3 is CASSPGTGHGLFF. The CDR3 region has the DNA TGTGCCAGCAGCCCCGGGACAGGCCATGGACTGTTTTTT. The chain employs TRBV2 and TRBJ1-4, with 8 bases identical to TRBD1. Germline V gene lookup returns CDR1 SNHLY and CDR2 FYNNEI. Trimming cost V 6 bases and J 13 bases; bases outside gene matches: 10. CDR3 length: 13 residues.

This clonotype was seen a handful of times. The CDR3 protein is CSVESARYTEAFF. CDR3 nucleotide sequence: TGCAGCGTTGAGAGCGCTAGATACACTGAAGCTTTCTTT. The chain has TRBV29-1 and TRBJ1-1; D is unresolved. The CDR3 has 13 residues. Germline assignment: CDR1 SQVTM and CDR2 ANQGSEA. Trimming took 3 bases from V and 3 from J, leaving 11 bases between them.

This chain uses TRBV6-1 with TRBJ1-2; no definite D call. Germline-derived CDR1 and CDR2 are MNHNS and SASEGT. Trimming took off 0 bases at V and 4 bases at J, with 12 bases between the two ends. The CDR3 extends over 15 amino acids. CDR3 loop: CASSEAAGLFYGYTF. CDR3 nucleotide sequence: TGTGCCAGCAGTGAAGCGGCCGGGCTGTTCTATGGCTACACCTTC.

This clonotype appeared a few times. The chain employs TRBV7-9 and TRBJ2-3, with D perhaps TRBD1 (6 bases). Germline values: CDR1 SEHNR, CDR2 FQNEAQ (reference sequence). V gave up 6 bases and J gave up 4 bases, with 14 bases separating them. The CDR3 is 14 amino acids. As DNA, the CDR3 is TGTGCCAGCAGGCCAAGGGGGTTTTCAGATACGCAGTATTTT. The encoded protein is CASRPRGFSDTQYF. Together with reference TRBV7-9 and TRBJ2-3, the CDR3 gives the full variable domain: DTGVSQNPRHKITKRGQNVTFRCDPISEHNRLYWYRQTLGQGPEFLTYFQNEAQLEKSRLLSDRFSAERPKGSFSTLEIQRTEQGDSAMYLCASRPRGFSDTQYFGPGTRLTVL.

J is TRBJ2-7 and V is TRBV5-1, with 9 bases lining up with TRBD1. Looked up from germline, CDR1 is SGHRS and CDR2 is YFSETQ. The V segment lost 3 bases and the J segment 4 bases; nucleotides outside the gene matches: 8. The CDR3 sequence is 15 residues long. The CDR3 here is CASSSEDRGWYEQYF. The CDR3 DNA is TGCGCCAGCAGCTCGGAAGACAGGGGGTGGTACGAGCAGTACTTC.

The J gene is TRBJ1-2, the V gene TRBV7-9; 9 bases are shared with TRBD1. The V gene end was trimmed by 4 bases and the J gene end by 6 bases; junction bases not matched to a gene: 6. This CDR3 is built from 14 residues. CDR1 is SEHNR and CDR2 is FQNEAQ in the germline V gene (reference sequence). CDR3 nucleotides: TGTGCCAGCAGCTCGGGACAGGGAATAGATGGCTACACCTTC. Translation gives CASSSGQGIDGYTF. Full variable domain (rest looked up from reference TRBV7-9 and TRBJ1-2): DTGVSQNPRHKITKRGQNVTFRCDPISEHNRLYWYRQTLGQGPEFLTYFQNEAQLEKSRLLSDRFSAERPKGSFSTLEIQRTEQGDSAMYLCASSSGQGIDGYTFGSGTRLTVV.

Only a few counts were recorded for this clonotype. The CDR3 DNA follows: TGTGCCAGCAGTTACTCCGGGGCGTACAATCAGCCCCAGCATTTT. Translation gives CASSYSGAYNQPQHF. The chain joins TRBV6-6 to TRBJ1-5; D is possibly TRBD1 (5 bases). V lost 0 bases, J lost 3 bases, and 9 bases lay in between. This CDR3 region has 15 residues. Germline values: CDR1 MNHNY, CDR2 SVGAGI (reference sequence).

J is TRBJ1-2 and V is TRBV10-3; 10 positions match TRBD1. The germline V gene has CDR1 ENHRY and CDR2 SYGVKD. The CDR3 is made up of 15 amino acids. Losses at the gene ends were 3 bases for V and 2 bases for J; bases not matched to a gene: 3. This CDR3 is CAISERTGGNYGYTF. DNA for the CDR3: TGTGCCATCAGTGAACGGACAGGGGGGAACTATGGCTACACCTTC.

This clonotype was counted only a few times. The chain combines TRBV7-2 with TRBJ1-4; D is undetermined. This CDR3 region has 12 residues. CDR1 SGHTA and CDR2 FQGNSA come from the germline V gene. Trimming took 1 base from V and 8 from J, leaving 5 bases between them. The CDR3 protein is CASSLVAEKLFF. DNA for the CDR3: TGTGCCAGCAGCTTAGTGGCAGAAAAACTGTTTTTT.

The rearrangement joins TRBV6-5 to TRBJ2-3; 8 positions agree with TRBD2. The CDR3 extends over 14 amino acids. Germline V gene data show CDR1 as MNHEY and CDR2 as SVGAGI. V dropped 8 bases and J dropped 4; count of bases not matched to a gene: 8. The CDR3 DNA follows: TGTGCCAGCTCCCGGACTAGCTTTGCAGATACGCAGTATTTT. Amino acid sequence: CASSRTSFADTQYF.

V is TRBV9 and J is TRBJ1-2, with D maybe TRBD1 (6 bases). The CDR3 loop spans 13 amino acids. Germline CDR1 is SGDLS and CDR2 is YYNGEE. The V gene lost 4 bases and the J gene lost 8 bases, with 15 bases spanning the gap. For the CDR3, the DNA is TGTGCCAGCAGCCCAGAAGACAGGAAAGGCTACACCTTC. Its protein is CASSPEDRKGYTF.

The chain has TRBV6-1 and TRBJ2-1; weak D call: TRBD1 (6 bases). The V gene lost 0 bases and the J gene lost 5 bases, with 8 bases spanning the gap. Per the germline V gene, CDR1 is MNHNS and CDR2 is SASEGT. The CDR3 totals 14 residues. Written as DNA, the CDR3 is TGTGCCAGCAGTGAAGCACAGGGCCACAATGAGCAGTTCTTC. Its protein is CASSEAQGHNEQFF.

The V gene is TRBV6-1, the J gene TRBJ2-1; TRBD1 might be the D (8 bases). V lost 7 bases and J lost 6, with 13 bases in between. The CDR3 totals 13 residues. Germline lookup yields CDR1 MNHNS and CDR2 SASEGT. Here the CDR3 DNA reads TGTGCCAGCATTACAGGGGGGGGCAATGAGCAGTTCTTC. This codes for CASITGGGNEQFF.

V usage is TRBV9 and J usage is TRBJ2-5, with TRBD2 matching 12 bases. The CDR3 sequence is 16 residues long. Germline CDR1 and CDR2: SGDLS and YYNGEE. After removal of 0 bases from V and 5 bases from J, the junction contained 5 bases not matched to a gene. CDR3 loop: CASSVGLAGVRETQYF. CDR3 DNA sequence: TGTGCCAGCAGCGTAGGACTAGCGGGGGTCCGGGAGACCCAGTACTTC. The full variable domain, its missing parts supplied by reference TRBV9 and TRBJ2-5, is DSGVTQTPKHLITATGQRVTLRCSPRSGDLSVYWYQQSLDQGLQFLIQYYNGEERAKGNILERFSAQQFPDLHSELNLSSLELGDSALYFCASSVGLAGVRETQYFGPGTRLLVL.

This clonotype appeared a few times. The genes are TRBV12-3 or TRBV12-4 and TRBJ2-7; no clear D. Trimming took off 3 bases at V and 7 bases at J, with 10 bases between the two ends. CDR3 length equals 12 residues. The CDR3 bases are TGTGCCAGCAGTTTTGCTGTGAGTGAGCAGTACTTC. Amino acid sequence: CASSFAVSEQYF.

The rearrangement uses TRBV21-1 and TRBJ2-4. TRBV21-1 represents a pseudogene. This CDR3 has 20 amino acids. Here the CDR3 reads CASSKAHSSCHGLAKNIQYF. The CDR3 region has the DNA TGTGCCAGCAGCAAAGCTCATTCGAGTTGCCATGGGCTAGCCAAAAACATTCAGTACTTC.

The V and J genes are TRBV11-2 and TRBJ2-1; TRBD2 might be the D (6 bases). CDR3 length: 15 amino acids. Germline CDR1 SGHAT, CDR2 FQNNGV. V was clipped by 3 bases and J by 2 bases, with 11 bases between them. The CDR3: CASSFRAGTYNEQFF. The CDR3 DNA reads TGTGCCAGCAGCTTCAGGGCGGGAACCTACAATGAGCAGTTCTTC.

The V and J genes are TRBV6-4 and TRBJ2-3, with 12 bases identical to TRBD2. This CDR3 region has 17 residues. The V and J ends lost 2 bases and 1 base, in that order; junction bases with no gene match: 4. Germline V gene sequence: CDR1 MRHNA, CDR2 SNTAGT. The CDR3 coding sequence is TGTGCCAGCAGTGACGGACTAGCGGGATCGGGCACAGATACGCAGTATTTT. As protein: CASSDGLAGSGTDTQYF.